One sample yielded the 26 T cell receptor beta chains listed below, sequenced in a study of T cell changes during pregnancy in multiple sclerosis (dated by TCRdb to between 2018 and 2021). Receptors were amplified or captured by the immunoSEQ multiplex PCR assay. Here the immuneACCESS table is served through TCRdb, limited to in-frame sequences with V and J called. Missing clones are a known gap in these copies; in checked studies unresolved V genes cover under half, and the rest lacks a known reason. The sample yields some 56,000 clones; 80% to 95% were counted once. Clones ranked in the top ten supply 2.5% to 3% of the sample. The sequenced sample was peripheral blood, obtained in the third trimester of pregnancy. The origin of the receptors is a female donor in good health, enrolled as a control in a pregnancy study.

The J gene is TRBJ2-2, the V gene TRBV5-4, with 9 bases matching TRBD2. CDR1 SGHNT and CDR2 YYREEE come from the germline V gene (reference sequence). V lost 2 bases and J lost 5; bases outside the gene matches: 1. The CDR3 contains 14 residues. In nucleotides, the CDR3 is TGTGCCAGCAGCTTAGGACTAGCGACCGGGGAGCTGTTTTTT. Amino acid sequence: CASSLGLATGELFF.

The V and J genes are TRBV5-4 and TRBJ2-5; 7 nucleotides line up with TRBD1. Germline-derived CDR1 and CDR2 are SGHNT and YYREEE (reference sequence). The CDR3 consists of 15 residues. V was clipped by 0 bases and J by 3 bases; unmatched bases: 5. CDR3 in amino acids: CASSLGYTGEETQYF. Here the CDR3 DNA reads TGTGCCAGCAGCTTGGGCTACACAGGGGAAGAGACCCAGTACTTC.

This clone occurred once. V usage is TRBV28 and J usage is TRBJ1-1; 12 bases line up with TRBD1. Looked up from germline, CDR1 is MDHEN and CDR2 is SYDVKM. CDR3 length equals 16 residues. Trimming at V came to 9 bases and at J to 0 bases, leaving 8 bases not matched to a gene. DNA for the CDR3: TGTGCCAGTTGGGACAGGGGGCCTCTAATGAACACTGAAGCTTTCTTT. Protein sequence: CASWDRGPLMNTEAFF.

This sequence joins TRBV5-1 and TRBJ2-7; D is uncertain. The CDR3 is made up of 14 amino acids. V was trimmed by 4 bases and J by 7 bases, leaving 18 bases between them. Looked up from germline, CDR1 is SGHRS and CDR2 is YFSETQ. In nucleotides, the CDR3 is TGCGCCAGCAGCCCTGACGGATATCTAGGTGAGCAGTACTTC. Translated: CASSPDGYLGEQYF.

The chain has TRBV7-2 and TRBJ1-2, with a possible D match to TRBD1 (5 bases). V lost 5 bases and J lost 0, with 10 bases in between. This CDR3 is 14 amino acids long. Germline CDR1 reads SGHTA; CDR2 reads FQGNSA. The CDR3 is CASSPRVANYGYTF. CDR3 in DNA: TGTGCCAGCAGCCCCAGGGTGGCTAACTATGGCTACACCTTC.

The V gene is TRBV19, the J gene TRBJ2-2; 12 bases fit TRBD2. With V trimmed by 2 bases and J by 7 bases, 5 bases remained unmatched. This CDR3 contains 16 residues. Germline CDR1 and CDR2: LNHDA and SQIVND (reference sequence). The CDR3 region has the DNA TGTGCCAGTAGTATACTAGCGGGAGGGTCTGGCGGGGAGCTGTTTTTT. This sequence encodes CASSILAGGSGGELFF.

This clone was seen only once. The CDR3 sequence is CASSTGTGLTQETQYF. In nucleotides, the CDR3 is TGTGCCAGCTCGACTGGGACAGGCCTCACCCAAGAGACCCAGTACTTC. V gene TRBV18 combines with J gene TRBJ2-5, with TRBD1 matching 8 bases. Trimming at V came to 6 bases and at J to 1 base, leaving 10 bases not matched to a gene. The CDR3 extends over 16 amino acids. Germline-derived CDR1 and CDR2 are KGHSH and LQKENI.

CDR3 region: CASILDQGYTEAFF. In nucleotides, the CDR3 is TGTGCCAGCATCCTAGACCAGGGGTACACTGAAGCTTTCTTT. The rearrangement uses TRBV28 and TRBJ1-1, with a possible D match to TRBD1 (6 bases). The germline V and J ends were trimmed by 7 bases and 3 bases, with 15 bases remaining between them. The CDR3 runs 14 residues. Germline-derived CDR1 and CDR2 are MDHEN and SYDVKM.

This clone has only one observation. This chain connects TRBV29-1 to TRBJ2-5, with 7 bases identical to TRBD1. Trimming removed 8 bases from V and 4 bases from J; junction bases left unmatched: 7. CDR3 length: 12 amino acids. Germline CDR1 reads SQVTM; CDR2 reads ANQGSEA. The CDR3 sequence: CSYRAGGETQYF. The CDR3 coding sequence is TGCAGCTATCGGGCAGGGGGAGAGACCCAGTACTTC.

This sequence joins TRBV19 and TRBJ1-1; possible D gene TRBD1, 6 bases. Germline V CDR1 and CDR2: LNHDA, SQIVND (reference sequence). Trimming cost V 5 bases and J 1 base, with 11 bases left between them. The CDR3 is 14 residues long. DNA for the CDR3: TGTGCCAGTAGTCTACGGGGGGCGAACACTGAAGCTTTCTTT. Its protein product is CASSLRGANTEAFF.

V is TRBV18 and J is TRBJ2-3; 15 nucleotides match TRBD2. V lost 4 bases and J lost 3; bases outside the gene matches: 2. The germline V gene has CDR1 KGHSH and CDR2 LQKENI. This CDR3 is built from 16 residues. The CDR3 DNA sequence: TGTGCCAGCTCACTCGGACTAGCGGGAGGGACAGATACGCAGTATTTT. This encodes CASSLGLAGGTDTQYF.

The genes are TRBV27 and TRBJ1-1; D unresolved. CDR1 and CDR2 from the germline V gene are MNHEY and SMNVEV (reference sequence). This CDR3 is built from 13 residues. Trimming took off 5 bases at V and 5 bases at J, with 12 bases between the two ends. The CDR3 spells CASSTQRGTEAFF. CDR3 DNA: TGTGCCAGCAGTACACAGCGAGGGACTGAAGCTTTCTTT.

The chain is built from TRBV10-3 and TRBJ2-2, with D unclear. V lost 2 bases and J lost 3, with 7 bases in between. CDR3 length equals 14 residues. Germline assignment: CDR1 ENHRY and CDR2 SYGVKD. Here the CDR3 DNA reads TGTGCCATCAGTGAGGGCCAAGACACCGGGGAGCTGTTTTTT. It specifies CAISEGQDTGELFF.

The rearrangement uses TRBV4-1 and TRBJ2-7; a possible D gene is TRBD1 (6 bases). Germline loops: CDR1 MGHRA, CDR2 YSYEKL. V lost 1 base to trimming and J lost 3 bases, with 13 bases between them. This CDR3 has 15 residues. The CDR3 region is CASSQASLGGYEQYF. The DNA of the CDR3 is TGCGCCAGCAGCCAAGCCTCCCTAGGGGGCTACGAGCAGTACTTC.

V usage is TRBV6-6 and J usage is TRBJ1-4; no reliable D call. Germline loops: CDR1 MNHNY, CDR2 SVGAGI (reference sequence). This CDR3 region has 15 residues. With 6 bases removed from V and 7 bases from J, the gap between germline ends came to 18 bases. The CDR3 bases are TGTGCCAGCAGCTTCTCCGGTACAGAGGGTGAAAAACTGTTTTTT. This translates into CASSFSGTEGEKLFF.

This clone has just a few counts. The DNA for the CDR3 is TGCGCCAGCAGCCTTAACCACCCGGGACAGGGCACTGAAGCTTTCTTT. The encoded protein is CASSLNHPGQGTEAFF. This chain joins TRBV5-1 and TRBJ1-1; 9 bases fit TRBD1. Germline V gene sequence: CDR1 SGHRS, CDR2 YFSETQ. This CDR3 contains 16 residues. Trimming cost V 4 bases and J 4 bases; bases outside gene matches: 11.

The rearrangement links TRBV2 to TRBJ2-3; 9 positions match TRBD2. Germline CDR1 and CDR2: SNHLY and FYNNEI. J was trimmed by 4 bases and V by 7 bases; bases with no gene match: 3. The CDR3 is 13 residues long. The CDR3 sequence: CASNSGRSDTQYF. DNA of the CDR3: TGTGCCAGCAACAGCGGGAGGTCAGATACGCAGTATTTT.

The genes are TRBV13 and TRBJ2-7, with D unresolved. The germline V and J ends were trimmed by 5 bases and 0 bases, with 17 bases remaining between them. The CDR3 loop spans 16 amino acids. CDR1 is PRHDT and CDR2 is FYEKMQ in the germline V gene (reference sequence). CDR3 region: CASSMGPSTVSYEQYF. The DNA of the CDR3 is TGTGCCAGCAGCATGGGCCCGTCGACGGTCTCCTACGAGCAGTACTTC.

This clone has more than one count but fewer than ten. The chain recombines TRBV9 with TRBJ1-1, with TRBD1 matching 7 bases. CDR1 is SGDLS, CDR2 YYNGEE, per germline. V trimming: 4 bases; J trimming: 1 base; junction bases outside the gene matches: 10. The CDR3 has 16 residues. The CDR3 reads CASSTGTAVKNTEAFF. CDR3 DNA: TGTGCCAGCAGCACAGGGACAGCTGTTAAGAACACTGAAGCTTTCTTT.

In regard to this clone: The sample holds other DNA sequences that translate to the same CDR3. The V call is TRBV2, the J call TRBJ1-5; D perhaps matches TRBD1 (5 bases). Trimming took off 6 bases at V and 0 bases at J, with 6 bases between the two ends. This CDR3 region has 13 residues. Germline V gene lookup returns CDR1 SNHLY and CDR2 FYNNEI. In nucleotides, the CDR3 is TGTGCCAGCAGAGGGGATAGCAATCAGCCCCAGCATTTT. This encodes CASRGDSNQPQHF.

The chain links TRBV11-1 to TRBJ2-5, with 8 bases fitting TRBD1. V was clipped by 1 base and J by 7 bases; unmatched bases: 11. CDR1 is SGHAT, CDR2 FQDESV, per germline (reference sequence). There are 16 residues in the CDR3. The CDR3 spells CASSLGTGTGLGTQYF. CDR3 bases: TGTGCCAGCAGCTTAGGAACCGGGACAGGACTCGGGACCCAGTACTTC.

CDR3 in DNA: TGTGCCAGCAGCCGTGAGACAGGGTCTCGGGAGCAGTACTTC. Encoded protein: CASSRETGSREQYF. The chain links TRBV13 to TRBJ2-5; D perhaps matches TRBD1 (7 bases). Per germline, CDR1 PRHDT and CDR2 FYEKMQ (reference sequence). The CDR3 contains 14 residues. V was shortened by 5 bases and J by 11 bases, with 21 bases between the two germline ends.

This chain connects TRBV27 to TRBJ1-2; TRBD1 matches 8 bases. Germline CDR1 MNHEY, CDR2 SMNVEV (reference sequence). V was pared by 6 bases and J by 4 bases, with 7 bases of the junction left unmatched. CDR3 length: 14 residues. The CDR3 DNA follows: TGTGCCAGCAGCCACGGACAGGGAGGCTATGGCTACACCTTC. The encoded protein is CASSHGQGGYGYTF.

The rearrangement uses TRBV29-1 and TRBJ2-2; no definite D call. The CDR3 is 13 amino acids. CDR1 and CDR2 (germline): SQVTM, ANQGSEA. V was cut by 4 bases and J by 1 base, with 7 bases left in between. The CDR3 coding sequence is TGCAGCGTTGGTGTGAGGAACACCGGGGAGCTGTTTTTT. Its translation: CSVGVRNTGELFF.

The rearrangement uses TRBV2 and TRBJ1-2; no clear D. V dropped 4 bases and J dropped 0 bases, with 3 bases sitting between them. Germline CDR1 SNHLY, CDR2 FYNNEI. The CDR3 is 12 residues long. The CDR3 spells CASSATNYGYTF. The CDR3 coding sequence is TGTGCCAGCAGTGCAACTAACTATGGCTACACCTTC.

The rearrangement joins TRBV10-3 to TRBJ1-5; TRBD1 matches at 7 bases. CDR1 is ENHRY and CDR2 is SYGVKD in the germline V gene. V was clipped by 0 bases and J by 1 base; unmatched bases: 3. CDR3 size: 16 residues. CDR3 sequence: CAISESGRGSNQPQHF. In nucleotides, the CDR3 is TGTGCCATCAGTGAGTCGGGCAGGGGGAGCAATCAGCCCCAGCATTTT.